This TCR beta chain was identified during a study of blood T cells in healthy people across ages. The germline V and J ends were trimmed by 0 bases and 1 base, with 12 bases remaining between them. The CDR3 is made up of 15 amino acids. Germline V lookup: CDR1 DFQATT, CDR2 SNEGSKA (reference sequence). A J-beta primer mix and a sample-barcoded 5' primer were used in a second PCR of roughly 6 to 11 cycles. One entry per CDR3 protein, called by TCRdb with MiXCR from the 5' RACE reads. This sample has more than 600,000 distinct CDR3 sequences, with around 25% found just once. The data were also submitted as part of a second study, on T cells of mothers and their children. That publication notes: Versus unrelated pairs, overlap was slightly higher in related mother-child pairs, without reaching significance.

This sequence joins TRBV20-1 and TRBJ2-5; tentative D call: TRBD1 (6 bases). The sequence derives from a boy younger than 18 in good health. The sample comprised blood. The CDR3 DNA is TGCAGTGCTAGAGACCTAAGACAGGCCCAAGAGACCCAGTACTTC. Translation: CSARDLRQAQETQYF.